This T cell receptor (beta chain) is from a study of blood T cell repertoires in COVID-19. Overall study: Researchers got acute and convalescent COVID-19 samples from the United States, Italy and Spain. Sample material is recorded as cDNA or gDNA derived from T cells, B-cell-depleted T cells, or PBMCs.

Enrolled during active infection, Seattle patients were then followed longitudinally. In the original processing: By means of reference gene primer amplification, nucleated cell counts were estimated. Measured with immunoSEQ multiplex PCR; TCRdb has only the in-frame clones, and not every one. The V and J calls and clone size are taken from that table; D and trimming were inferred from the DNA. The sample gives roughly 200,000 clones, about 86% of which show up once; roughly a tenth is in the top ten. The TCR comes from a woman aged 45-65 years with COVID-19, enrolled during active disease. Input material: peripheral blood.

In DNA, the CDR3 is TGTGCCAGCAGCCCCATCTACGGGGGGGCGACCGATACGCAGTATTTT. Amino acid sequence: CASSPIYGGATDTQYF. This sequence joins TRBV11-3 and TRBJ2-3; 8 bases match TRBD2. Germline values: CDR1 SGHNT, CDR2 YENEEA. V gave up 5 bases and J gave up 6 bases; unmatched junction bases: 13. This CDR3 has 16 residues.